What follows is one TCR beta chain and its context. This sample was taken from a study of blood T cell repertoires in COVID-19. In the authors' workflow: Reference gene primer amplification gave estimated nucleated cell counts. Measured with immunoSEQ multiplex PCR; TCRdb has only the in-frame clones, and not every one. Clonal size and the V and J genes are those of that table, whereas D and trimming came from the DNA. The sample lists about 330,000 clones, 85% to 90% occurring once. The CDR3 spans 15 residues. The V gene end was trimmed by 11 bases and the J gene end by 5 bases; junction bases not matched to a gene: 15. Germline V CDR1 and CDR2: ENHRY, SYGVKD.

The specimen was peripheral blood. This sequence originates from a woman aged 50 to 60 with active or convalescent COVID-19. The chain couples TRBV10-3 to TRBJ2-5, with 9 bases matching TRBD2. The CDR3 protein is CASSLERGVGETQYF. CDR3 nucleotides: TGTGCCTCCTCCCTTGAGCGGGGGGTGGGGGAGACCCAGTACTTC.